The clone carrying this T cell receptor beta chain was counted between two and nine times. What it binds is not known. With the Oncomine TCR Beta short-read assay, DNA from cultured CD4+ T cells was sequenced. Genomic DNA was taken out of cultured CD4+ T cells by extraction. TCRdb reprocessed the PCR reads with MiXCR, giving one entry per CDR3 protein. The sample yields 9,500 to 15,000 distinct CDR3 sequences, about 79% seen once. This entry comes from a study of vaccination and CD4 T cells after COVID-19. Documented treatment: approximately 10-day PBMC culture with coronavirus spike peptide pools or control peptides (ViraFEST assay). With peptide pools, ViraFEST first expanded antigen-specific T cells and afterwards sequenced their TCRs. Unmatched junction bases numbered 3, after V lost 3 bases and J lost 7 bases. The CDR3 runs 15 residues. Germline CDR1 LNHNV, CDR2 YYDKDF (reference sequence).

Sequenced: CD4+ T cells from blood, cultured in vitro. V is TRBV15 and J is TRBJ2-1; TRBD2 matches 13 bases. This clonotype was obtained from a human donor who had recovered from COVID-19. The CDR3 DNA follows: TGTGCCACCAGCAGGGGGACTAGCGGGGCAAATGAGCAGTTCTTC. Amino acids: CATSRGTSGANEQFF.